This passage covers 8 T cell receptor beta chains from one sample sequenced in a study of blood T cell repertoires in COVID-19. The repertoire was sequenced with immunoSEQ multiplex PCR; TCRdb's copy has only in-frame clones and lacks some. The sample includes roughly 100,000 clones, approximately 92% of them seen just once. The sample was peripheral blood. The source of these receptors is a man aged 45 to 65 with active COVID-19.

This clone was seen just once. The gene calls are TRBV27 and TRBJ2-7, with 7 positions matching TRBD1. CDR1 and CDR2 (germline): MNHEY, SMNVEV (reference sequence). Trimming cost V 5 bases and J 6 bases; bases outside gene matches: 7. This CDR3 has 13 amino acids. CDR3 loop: CASSRQGPSEQYF. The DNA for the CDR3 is TGTGCCAGCAGTCGACAGGGACCCAGCGAGCAGTACTTC.

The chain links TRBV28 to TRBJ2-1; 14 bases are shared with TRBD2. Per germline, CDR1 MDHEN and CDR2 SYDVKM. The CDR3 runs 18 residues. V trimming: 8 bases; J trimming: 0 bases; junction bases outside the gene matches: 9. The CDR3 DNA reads TGTGCCAGCCGTTCGGGACTAGCGGGAGTCACCTCCTACAATGAGCAGTTCTTC. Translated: CASRSGLAGVTSYNEQFF.

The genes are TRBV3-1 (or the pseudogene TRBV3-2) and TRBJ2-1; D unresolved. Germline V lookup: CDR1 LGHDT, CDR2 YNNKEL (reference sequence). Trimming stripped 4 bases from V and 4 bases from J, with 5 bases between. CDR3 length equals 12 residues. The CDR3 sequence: CASSRGYNEQFF. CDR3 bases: TGTGCCAGCAGCCGCGGATACAATGAGCAGTTCTTC.

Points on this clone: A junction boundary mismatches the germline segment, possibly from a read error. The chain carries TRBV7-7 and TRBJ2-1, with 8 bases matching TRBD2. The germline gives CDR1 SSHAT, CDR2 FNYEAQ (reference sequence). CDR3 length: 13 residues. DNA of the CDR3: TGTGCTAGCAGCTTTCGGGGGGGGCATGAGCAGTTCTTC. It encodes CASSFRGGHEQFF.

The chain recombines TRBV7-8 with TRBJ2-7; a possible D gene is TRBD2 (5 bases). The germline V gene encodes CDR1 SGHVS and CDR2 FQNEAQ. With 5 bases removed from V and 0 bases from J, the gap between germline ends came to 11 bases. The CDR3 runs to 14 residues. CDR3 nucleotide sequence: TGTGCCAGCAGCCGGGCCCGGGACTCCTACGAGCAGTACTTC. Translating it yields CASSRARDSYEQYF.

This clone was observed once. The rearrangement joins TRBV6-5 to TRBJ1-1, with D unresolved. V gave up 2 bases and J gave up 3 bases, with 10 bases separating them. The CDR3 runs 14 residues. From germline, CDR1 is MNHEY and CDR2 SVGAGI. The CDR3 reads CASSYTKSDTEAFF. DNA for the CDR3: TGTGCCAGCAGTTACACTAAGTCAGACACTGAAGCTTTCTTT.

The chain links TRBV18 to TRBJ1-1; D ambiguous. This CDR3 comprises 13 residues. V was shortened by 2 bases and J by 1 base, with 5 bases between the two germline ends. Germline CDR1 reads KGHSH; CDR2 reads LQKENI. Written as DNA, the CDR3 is TGTGCCAGCTCACCAAGCCCGAACACTGAAGCTTTCTTT. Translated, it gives CASSPSPNTEAFF.

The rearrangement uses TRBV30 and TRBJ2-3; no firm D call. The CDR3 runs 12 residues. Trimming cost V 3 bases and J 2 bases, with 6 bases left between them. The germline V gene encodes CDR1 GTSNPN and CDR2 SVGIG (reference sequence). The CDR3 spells CAWSYYTDTQYF. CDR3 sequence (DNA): TGTGCCTGGAGCTACTACACAGATACGCAGTATTTT.